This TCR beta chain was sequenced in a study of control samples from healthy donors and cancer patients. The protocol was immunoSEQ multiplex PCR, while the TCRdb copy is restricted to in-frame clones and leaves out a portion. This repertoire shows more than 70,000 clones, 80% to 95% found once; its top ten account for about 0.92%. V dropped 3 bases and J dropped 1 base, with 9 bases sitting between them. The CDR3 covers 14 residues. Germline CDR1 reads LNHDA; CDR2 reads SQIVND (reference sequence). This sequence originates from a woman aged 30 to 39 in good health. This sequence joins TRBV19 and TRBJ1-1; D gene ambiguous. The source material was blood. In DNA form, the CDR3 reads TGTGCCAGTAGTATCAGACAACGGAACACTGAAGCTTTCTTT. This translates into CASSIRQRNTEAFF. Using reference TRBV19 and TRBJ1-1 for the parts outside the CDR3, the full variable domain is DGGITQSPKYLFRKEGQNVTLSCEQNLNHDAMYWYRQDPGQGLRLIYYSQIVNDFQKGDIAEGYSVSREKKESFPLTVTSAQKNPTAFYLCASSIRQRNTEAFFGQGTRLTVV.